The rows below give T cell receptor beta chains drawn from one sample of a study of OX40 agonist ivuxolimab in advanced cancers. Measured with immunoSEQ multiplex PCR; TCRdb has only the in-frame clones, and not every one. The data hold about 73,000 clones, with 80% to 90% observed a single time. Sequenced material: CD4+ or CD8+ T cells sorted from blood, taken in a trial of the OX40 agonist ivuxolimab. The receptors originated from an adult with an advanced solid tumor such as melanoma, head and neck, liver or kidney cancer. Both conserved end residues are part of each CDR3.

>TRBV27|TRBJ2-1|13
CASSLDRHNEQFF
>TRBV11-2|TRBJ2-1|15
CASSLRGGERNEQFF
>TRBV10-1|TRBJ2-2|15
CASSVAGGYTGELFF
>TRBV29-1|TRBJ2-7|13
CSVEREGPHEQYF
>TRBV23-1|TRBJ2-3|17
CASSRPQQDSCTDTQYF
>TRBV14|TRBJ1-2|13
CASSQGRNYGYTF
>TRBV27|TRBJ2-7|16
CASSLLRTGRSDEQYF
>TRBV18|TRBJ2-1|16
CASSPRAVGIYNEQFF
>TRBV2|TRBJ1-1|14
CASSERQQNTEAFF
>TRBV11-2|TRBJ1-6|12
CASSLIRSPLHF
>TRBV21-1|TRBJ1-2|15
CASSKDGSGNYCYTF
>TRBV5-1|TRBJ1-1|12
CASSLTGTEAFF
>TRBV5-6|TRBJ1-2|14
CASSGGQGDYGHTF
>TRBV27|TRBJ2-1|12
CASSTLLNEQFF
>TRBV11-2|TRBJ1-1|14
CASSPGQMNTEAFF
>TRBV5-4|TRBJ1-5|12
CASSWDTGPQHF
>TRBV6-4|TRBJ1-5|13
CASSEASNQPQHF
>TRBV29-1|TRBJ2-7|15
CSVETGGAGAYEQYF
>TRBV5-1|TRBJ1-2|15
CASSLESGPGRGYTF
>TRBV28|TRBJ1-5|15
CASSPDRYSNQPQHF
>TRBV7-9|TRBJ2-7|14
CASSLLRGNHEQYF
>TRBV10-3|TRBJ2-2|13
CAISPGNTGELFF
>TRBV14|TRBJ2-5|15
CASSQDRGVRETQYF
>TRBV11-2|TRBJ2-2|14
CASSFSSNTGELFF
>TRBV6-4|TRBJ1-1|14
CASSDLPGGSEAFF
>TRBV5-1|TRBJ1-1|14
CASSTGTGNTEAFF
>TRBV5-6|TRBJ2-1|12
CASSFTRDEQFF
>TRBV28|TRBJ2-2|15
CASSFSHLKAGELFF
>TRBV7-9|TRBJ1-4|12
CASSPRLEKLFF
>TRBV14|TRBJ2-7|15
CASSQDHYHPREQYF
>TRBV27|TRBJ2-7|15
CASSAGQGISYEQYF
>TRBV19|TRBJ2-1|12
CASSGYRNEQFF
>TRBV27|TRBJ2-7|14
CASSLDPGSYEQYF
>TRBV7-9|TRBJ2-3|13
CASSGQTDWAQYF
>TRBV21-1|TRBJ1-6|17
CASSKREGGPYNSPLHF
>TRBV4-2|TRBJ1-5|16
CASSQKHGTLHQPQHF
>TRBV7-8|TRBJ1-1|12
CASGTTNTEAFF
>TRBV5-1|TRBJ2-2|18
CASSLNPGAGSNTGELFF
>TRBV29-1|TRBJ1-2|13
CSVDDPGNYGYTF
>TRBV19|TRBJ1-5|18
CASSPLRNRAGGNQPQHF
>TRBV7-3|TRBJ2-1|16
CASSLNGVDTYNEQFF
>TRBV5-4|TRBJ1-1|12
CASSFGNTEAFF
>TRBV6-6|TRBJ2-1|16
CASSAMTGRSYNEQFF
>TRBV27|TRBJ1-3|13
CASSLGPLNSPIF
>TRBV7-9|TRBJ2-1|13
CASIVAGNNEQFF
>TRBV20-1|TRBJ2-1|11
CSASTGNEQFF
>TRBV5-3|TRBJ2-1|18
CARSLTPRLAGVKNEQFF
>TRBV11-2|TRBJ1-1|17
CASSHRFGGLGNTEAFF
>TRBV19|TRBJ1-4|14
CASTRDSQNEKLFF
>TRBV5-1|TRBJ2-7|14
CASSLDLVVYEQYF
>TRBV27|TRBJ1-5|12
CASSSTGQPQHF
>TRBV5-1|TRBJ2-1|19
CASSLRGPERALTYNEQFF